Listed here are 9 T cell receptor beta chains from one sample, sequenced in a study of cytomegalovirus exposure and HLA in healthy donors. This PCR relied on a set of 60 Vbeta primers and 13 Jbeta primers. TCRdb keeps only in-frame clones here, not all; method: immunoSEQ multiplex PCR. The sample yields under 200,000 clones, roughly 76% seen once. The sample was PBMCs. Every receptor here comes from a human donor in good health.

This clone has just a few counts. The chain couples TRBV15 to TRBJ2-5; 12 nucleotides agree with TRBD2. Looked up from germline, CDR1 is LNHNV and CDR2 is YYDKDF (reference sequence). Trimming removed 0 bases from V and 3 bases from J; junction bases left unmatched: 5. The CDR3 totals 17 residues. The CDR3 nucleotides are TGTGCCACCAGCAGAGATTCTCTAGCGGGGGGGAAAGAGACCCAGTACTTC. Amino acid sequence: CATSRDSLAGGKETQYF.

The chain joins TRBV15 to TRBJ1-5; weak D call: TRBD1 (6 bases). The CDR3 is 14 residues long. V was cut by 3 bases and J by 6 bases, with 12 bases left in between. CDR1 is LNHNV and CDR2 is YYDKDF in the germline V gene (reference sequence). For the CDR3, the DNA is TGTGCCACCAGCAGGGAGACAGGAAGTCAGCCCCAGCATTTT. Translating it yields CATSRETGSQPQHF. The full variable domain, with the rest looked up from reference TRBV15 and TRBJ1-5, is DAMVIQNPRYQVTQFGKPVTLSCSQTLNHNVMYWYQQKSSQAPKLLFHYYDKDFNNEADTPDNFQSRRPNTSFCFLDIRSPGLGDTAMYLCATSRETGSQPQHFGDGTRLSIL.

This clone was counted a few times. The chain links TRBV29-1 to TRBJ1-2; 9 bases line up with TRBD1. The CDR3 sequence is 13 residues long. Germline CDR1 and CDR2: SQVTM and ANQGSEA. V was clipped by 5 bases and J by 4 bases; unmatched bases: 5. Here the CDR3 reads CSVPGTGTYGYTF. The CDR3 nucleotides are TGCAGCGTTCCCGGGACAGGGACCTATGGCTACACCTTC.

The DNA of the CDR3 is TGTGCCAGCAGTTCACCTAGCGGGGGGGTTAATGAGCAGTTCTTC. Its translation is CASSSPSGGVNEQFF. This chain links TRBV6-5 with TRBJ2-1, with 12 bases lining up with TRBD2. The ends lost 4 bases at V and 7 bases at J; junction bases unmatched: 5. Germline V lookup: CDR1 MNHEY, CDR2 SVGAGI. The CDR3 is made up of 15 amino acids.

Remarks on this clone: Relative to the germline gene, one junction end is altered; a read error may explain this. This chain links TRBV5-1 with TRBJ2-7, with D perhaps being TRBD1 or TRBD2 (6 bases each). This CDR3 comprises 16 residues. Germline CDR1 and CDR2: SGHRS and YFSETQ. CDR3 nucleotide sequence: TGCGCCAGCAGTTTGGGGGGCACGATGATCTCCTACGAGCAGTACTTC. The encoded protein is CASSLGGTMISYEQYF.

This chain uses TRBV7-8 with TRBJ2-3; D is ambiguous. The CDR3 contains 17 residues. The germline V gene has CDR1 SGHVS and CDR2 FQNEAQ. Trimming pared 5 bases from V and 2 bases from J, leaving 20 bases between. In DNA form, the CDR3 reads TGTGCCAGCAGCCTCCTACCGAAGTCCGGAGCCACAGATACGCAGTATTTT. It translates to CASSLLPKSGATDTQYF.

The gene calls are TRBV4-3 and TRBJ1-1, with TRBD1 identical over 7 bases. Per germline, CDR1 LGHNA and CDR2 YSLEER. The CDR3 has 15 residues. The trim removed 3 bases at V and 4 bases at J, leaving 8 bases unmatched. The CDR3 region is CASSHRQGVGTEAFF. The CDR3 region has the DNA TGCGCCAGCAGCCACAGACAGGGAGTGGGCACTGAAGCTTTCTTT.

In DNA form, the CDR3 reads TGTGCCAGCAGCTGGGACAGCAACTATGGCTACACCTTC. This gives the protein CASSWDSNYGYTF. The chain links TRBV7-9 to TRBJ1-2, with 7 bases aligning to TRBD1. The CDR3 has 13 amino acids. V dropped 4 bases and J dropped 2; count of bases not matched to a gene: 1. Germline lookup yields CDR1 SEHNR and CDR2 FQNEAQ (reference sequence).

The rearrangement joins TRBV5-1 to TRBJ2-4; 9 bases fit TRBD1. Germline V gene lookup returns CDR1 SGHRS and CDR2 YFSETQ. This CDR3 contains 16 residues. J gave up 5 bases and V 3 bases, and 9 bases lay outside the gene matches. The CDR3 loop reads CASSSPGQGRQNIQYF. CDR3 bases: TGCGCCAGCAGCTCACCGGGACAGGGACGCCAAAACATTCAGTACTTC.